This record looks at one T cell receptor (beta chain) sequence and its context. The antigen is unknown. This specimen belongs to a study of cytomegalovirus exposure and HLA in healthy donors. Points from the study as a whole: Earlier analysis found most TCR beta V segments productive about 87% or about 30% of the time. With DRB1 most and HLA-C fewest, TCR association rates differed between HLA loci in a later analysis. There was a cluster of highly shared sequence variants that was likely a sequencing artifact.

Trimming removed 1 base at V and 6 bases at J, with 10 bases between. This CDR3 comprises 14 residues. Germline-derived CDR1 and CDR2 are SSHAT and FNYEAQ (reference sequence). PCR was performed using 60 Vbeta and 13 Jbeta primers. Libraries were prepared by immunoSEQ multiplex PCR; TCRdb keeps only in-frame clonotypes and omits some of them. The repertoire holds approximately 51,000 clones, with less than 75% as singletons. The receptor comes from a man aged 25 to 40 in good health and CMV-seronegative. The sample comprised PBMCs. The chain combines TRBV7-7 with TRBJ2-1; weak D call: TRBD1 (5 bases). The DNA for the CDR3 is TGTGCCAGCAGCTTAGTAGGGGAAGGCAATGAGCAGTTCTTC. Amino acids: CASSLVGEGNEQFF.